These 18 T cell receptor beta chains were all obtained from the same sample, sequenced in a study of shared clonotypes between healthy human individuals (dated by TCRdb to about 2020). Libraries were made using the immunoSEQ multiplex PCR assay. TCRdb holds this immuneACCESS table with in-frame rearrangements only. Some clones are missing; in checked studies, unresolved V genes explain under half, and the rest has no known cause. Across this sample there are millions of clones, with just over 90% seen only once. Of the sample, 1.5% to 2% is held by the ten largest clones. For the CD8 naive samples, CD45RO-negative cells were positively selected for CCR7, yielding a CD45RA+CCR7+ population from which TemRA cells were excluded. Sequencing was done on a sample of naive CD8+ T cells from PBMCs. The sample's cell subset or site label is to be understood as: CD45RA+CCR7+. Every receptor here comes from a man between 18 and 29 years old in good health. Some clones in this sample may be carry-over from other donors' samples.

This clone was seen more than once but under ten times. Other DNA variants within this sample encode the same CDR3. The genes are TRBV5-1 and TRBJ1-1; D unresolved. The germline gives CDR1 SGHRS, CDR2 YFSETQ. V lost 0 bases and J 3 bases, leaving 9 bases between the germline ends. The CDR3 totals 14 residues. The CDR3 reads CASSLVGKDTEAFF. The CDR3 DNA is TGCGCCAGCAGCTTGGTGGGTAAGGACACTGAAGCTTTCTTT.

The V and J genes are TRBV7-2 and TRBJ2-3; 7 nucleotides line up with TRBD2. The ends lost 6 bases at V and 0 bases at J; junction bases unmatched: 6. The V gene's germline CDR1 is SGHTA and CDR2 FQGNSA. This CDR3 has 15 amino acids. The CDR3 nucleotides are TGTGCCAGCAGAAAAAGCGGGGCGAGCACAGATACGCAGTATTTT. Residues: CASRKSGASTDTQYF.

With regard to this clone: In the same sample, other DNA sequences code for this CDR3. This sequence joins TRBV27 and TRBJ2-1; D might be TRBD1 or TRBD2, each matching 6 bases. V lost 8 bases, J lost 8 bases, and 13 bases lay in between. This CDR3 is built from 12 residues. Germline V gives CDR1 MNHEY, CDR2 SMNVEV (reference sequence). In DNA form, the CDR3 reads TGTGCCAGCTCTCTTGGGGGGCATGAGCAGTTCTTC. As protein: CASSLGGHEQFF.

This clone was recorded once. The chain uses TRBV28 and TRBJ1-3; D possibly corresponds to TRBD1 (5 bases). This CDR3 comprises 17 residues. Germline assignment: CDR1 MDHEN and CDR2 SYDVKM. Trimming took off 4 bases at V and 0 bases at J, with 16 bases between the two ends. The CDR3 here is CASSYPGISGSGNTIYF. The CDR3 DNA reads TGTGCCAGCAGTTACCCAGGGATTTCGGGCTCTGGAAACACCATATATTTT.

The chain uses TRBV5-5 and TRBJ1-2, with D tentatively TRBD1 (5 bases). CDR1 SGHKS and CDR2 YYEKEE come from the germline V gene (reference sequence). The CDR3 is 15 residues long. Trimming shortened V by 1 base and J by 1 base, and 11 bases separated the two germline ends. The CDR3 sequence: CASSLRVDSNYGYTF. CDR3 bases: TGTGCCAGCAGCTTGAGGGTAGACAGTAACTATGGCTACACCTTC.

Regarding this clone: Other DNA sequences from this sample encode an identical CDR3 as well. The chain has TRBV19 and TRBJ1-5; TRBD1 might be the D (5 bases). The CDR3 extends over 14 amino acids. From germline, CDR1 is LNHDA and CDR2 SQIVND (reference sequence). The V end was cut by 5 bases, the J end by 1 base, with 9 bases between. This chain's CDR3 is CASSVRDSNQPQHF. As DNA, the CDR3 is TGTGCCAGTAGTGTGCGGGACAGCAATCAGCCCCAGCATTTT.

The gene calls are TRBV7-9 and TRBJ2-7; unclear D gene. Germline V gene lookup returns CDR1 SEHNR and CDR2 FQNEAQ (reference sequence). The V end lost 7 bases, the J end lost 3 bases, and 10 bases lay between the germline ends. The CDR3 extends over 12 amino acids. The CDR3 here is CASTNSDYEQYF. DNA of the CDR3: TGTGCCAGCACCAATTCAGACTACGAGCAGTACTTC.

The CDR3 nucleotides read TGTGCCAGCTATGGGACAGGGGGTGCCTACGAGCAGTACTTC. Amino acids: CASYGTGGAYEQYF. The chain carries TRBV27 and TRBJ2-7; 11 nucleotides agree with TRBD1. The CDR3 extends over 14 amino acids. V was pared by 8 bases and J by 2 bases, with 5 bases of the junction left unmatched. Germline V gene lookup returns CDR1 MNHEY and CDR2 SMNVEV (reference sequence).

The genes are TRBV28 and TRBJ2-7, with 10 bases aligning to TRBD2. The germline V gene has CDR1 MDHEN and CDR2 SYDVKM. Trimming took 6 bases from V and 3 from J; bases not matched to a gene: 5. CDR3 length: 14 residues. The CDR3, as DNA: TGTGCCAGCAGCGGACTAGCGGAATACTACGAGCAGTACTTC. Amino acid sequence: CASSGLAEYYEQYF.

J is TRBJ2-7 and V is TRBV28; no firm D call. Trimming cost V 7 bases and J 3 bases, with 16 bases left between them. The CDR3 runs to 14 residues. The germline V gene encodes CDR1 MDHEN and CDR2 SYDVKM. The CDR3 region is CASTEDQRRYEQYF. CDR3 sequence (DNA): TGTGCCAGCACAGAGGATCAGCGCCGCTACGAGCAGTACTTC.

The chain couples TRBV6-1 to TRBJ2-1; maybe TRBD2 (5 bases). Germline V gene lookup returns CDR1 MNHNS and CDR2 SASEGT. V was cut by 6 bases and J by 8 bases, with 14 bases left in between. The CDR3 loop spans 13 amino acids. CDR3 loop: CASRPGVAHEQFF. The CDR3 coding sequence is TGTGCCAGCAGACCGGGCGTAGCGCATGAGCAGTTCTTC.

The chain links TRBV14 to TRBJ2-7; D possibly corresponds to TRBD2 (6 bases). The V end lost 4 bases, the J end lost 0 bases, and 13 bases lay between the germline ends. This CDR3 has 15 amino acids. Germline lookup yields CDR1 SGHDN and CDR2 FVKESK. CDR3 DNA: TGTGCCAGCAGCCGGGCGGTGACTAGCTCCTACGAGCAGTACTTC. Translated: CASSRAVTSSYEQYF.

V and J are TRBV5-4 and TRBJ2-4, with D perhaps TRBD2 (7 bases). Germline V gene data show CDR1 as SGHNT and CDR2 as YYREEE (reference sequence). Trimming took off 0 bases at V and 10 bases at J, with 17 bases between the two ends. CDR3 length: 15 amino acids. The CDR3 DNA is TGTGCCAGCAGCTTGGGGACTCCAGGGGAGGGGATTCAGTACTTC. Residues: CASSLGTPGEGIQYF.

This clone was picked up a small number of times. The sample carries other DNA sequences with the same CDR3. This chain connects TRBV7-2 to TRBJ2-7; D ambiguous. There are 14 residues in the CDR3. CDR1 SGHTA and CDR2 FQGNSA come from the germline V gene. Trimming cost V 1 base and J 0 bases, with 7 bases left between them. The CDR3 reads CASSLVGSSYEQYF. The CDR3 nucleotides are TGTGCCAGCAGCTTAGTGGGCAGCTCCTACGAGCAGTACTTC. The whole variable domain, remainder taken from reference TRBV7-2 and TRBJ2-7, is GAGVSQSPSNKVTEKGKDVELRCDPISGHTALYWYRQSLGQGLEFLIYFQGNSAPDKSGLPSDRFSAERTGGSVSTLTIQRTQQEDSAVYLCASSLVGSSYEQYFGPGTRLTVT.

The V gene is TRBV19, the J gene TRBJ1-1; 8 bases are shared with TRBD1. This CDR3 spans 14 amino acids. Germline V gene data show CDR1 as LNHDA and CDR2 as SQIVND (reference sequence). V lost 8 bases, J lost 0 bases, and 5 bases stayed unmatched. CDR3 amino acids: CASFYRGMNTEAFF. CDR3 coding DNA: TGTGCCAGTTTCTACAGGGGGATGAACACTGAAGCTTTCTTT. The complete variable domain, with remaining parts taken from reference TRBV19 and TRBJ1-1, reads DGGITQSPKYLFRKEGQNVTLSCEQNLNHDAMYWYRQDPGQGLRLIYYSQIVNDFQKGDIAEGYSVSREKKESFPLTVTSAQKNPTAFYLCASFYRGMNTEAFFGQGTRLTVV.

V usage is TRBV27 and J usage is TRBJ2-7; TRBD1 might be the D (6 bases). With 6 bases removed from V and 2 bases from J, the gap between germline ends came to 14 bases. The CDR3 has 14 amino acids. Germline V lookup: CDR1 MNHEY, CDR2 SMNVEV (reference sequence). CDR3 in DNA: TGTGCCAGCAGCCATCAGGGGTTTACCTACGAGCAGTACTTC. Protein sequence: CASSHQGFTYEQYF.

The rearrangement uses TRBV7-8 and TRBJ1-4; the D gene is possibly TRBD1 (6 bases). The CDR3 length is 21 residues. Between the trimmed V and J ends, which lost 1 base and 0 bases, there was a span of 24 bases. Germline V gives CDR1 SGHVS, CDR2 FQNEAQ. CDR3 nucleotide sequence: TGTGCCAGCAGCTTAGTCGCCGGGACACGTCTCCGACCTACAACTAATGAAAAACTGTTTTTT. Translating gives CASSLVAGTRLRPTTNEKLFF.

With regard to this clone: This specimen includes other DNA sequences encoding the same CDR3. This chain joins TRBV10-3 and TRBJ2-7; 8 nucleotides agree with TRBD2. This CDR3 has 15 amino acids. The ends lost 3 bases at V and 1 base at J; junction bases unmatched: 5. Germline CDR1 ENHRY, CDR2 SYGVKD. The CDR3 nucleotides are TGTGCCATCAGTGACGGCGGGAGGACGTCCTACGAGCAGTACTTC. This codes for CAISDGGRTSYEQYF.